A single sample gave rise to the 15 T cell receptor beta chains below, sequenced in a study of shared clonotypes between healthy human individuals. The repertoire was sequenced with immunoSEQ multiplex PCR; TCRdb's copy has only in-frame clones and lacks some. The table lists roughly 2 million clones, 90% to 96% of them singletons. The sequencing input was naive CD4+ T cells sorted from blood. Subset indicated: CD45RA+ positively selected. These receptors were taken from a man between 18 and 35 years old in good health.

The chain combines TRBV15 with TRBJ2-2; D gene unclear. V was pared by 2 bases and J by 5 bases, with 6 bases between. The CDR3 length is 13 residues. Germline V CDR1 and CDR2: LNHNV, YYDKDF (reference sequence). The CDR3 reads CATSRFLTGELFF. The DNA for the CDR3 is TGTGCCACCAGCAGATTCTTAACCGGGGAGCTGTTTTTT.

This chain uses TRBV19 with TRBJ2-7; 10 bases map to TRBD1. In germline, CDR1 is LNHDA, CDR2 SQIVND (reference sequence). V was pared by 5 bases and J by 3 bases, with 7 bases of the junction left unmatched. The CDR3 is 15 residues long. CDR3 DNA sequence: TGTGCCAGTAGTCATCCCGGGACAGGGGACTACGAGCAGTACTTC. Translating gives CASSHPGTGDYEQYF.

The rearrangement links TRBV5-1 to TRBJ2-7; 10 bases line up with TRBD2. The trim removed 1 base at V and 5 bases at J, leaving 12 bases unmatched. The V gene's germline CDR1 is SGHRS and CDR2 YFSETQ. The CDR3 length is 17 residues. DNA of the CDR3: TGCGCCAGCAGCTTGAGGGGTAGCGGGGGGCCTCGGGACGAGCAGTACTTC. It translates to CASSLRGSGGPRDEQYF.

Comments on this clone: At one boundary the junction diverges from the germline segment, which might be a read error. The V call is TRBV7-7, the J call TRBJ2-1, with TRBD2 matching over 7 bases. The CDR3 length is 14 residues. Germline values: CDR1 SSHAT, CDR2 FNYEAQ (reference sequence). The CDR3 coding sequence is TGTGCTAGCACCCCGACCATCGGGGGGAATGAGCAGTTCTTC. Protein: CASTPTIGGNEQFF.

As concerns this clone: The sample contains more than one DNA sequence encoding this CDR3. The rearrangement uses TRBV5-4 and TRBJ1-2, with no clear D. Trimming removed 0 bases from V and 2 bases from J, with 5 bases in between. The germline CDR1 and CDR2 sequences are SGHNT and YYREEE (reference sequence). The CDR3 runs 13 residues. CDR3 nucleotides: TGTGCCAGCAGCTTGGGTCAGAACTATGGCTACACCTTC. The encoded protein is CASSLGQNYGYTF.

This clone has more than one count but fewer than ten. This chain joins TRBV2 and TRBJ1-6, with a possible D match to TRBD1 (5 bases). Germline V gene data show CDR1 as SNHLY and CDR2 as FYNNEI. The CDR3 has 15 amino acids. The V and J ends lost 2 bases and 7 bases respectively, with 12 bases between them. The CDR3 coding sequence is TGTGCCAGCAGTGAAAGAGGGACCGAGAATTCACCCCTCCACTTT. Amino acids: CASSERGTENSPLHF.

The rearrangement uses TRBV2 and TRBJ1-5, with D unresolved. The ends were cut back, 5 bases at V and 5 bases at J, with 10 bases in the middle. This CDR3 has 13 residues. The V gene's germline CDR1 is SNHLY and CDR2 FYNNEI. The CDR3 protein is CASSWNRDQPQHF. The CDR3 bases are TGTGCCAGCAGTTGGAATAGGGATCAGCCCCAGCATTTT.

V usage is TRBV2 and J usage is TRBJ1-5; the D gene is possibly TRBD1 (6 bases). V shed 6 bases and J shed 3 bases, with 12 bases lying between them. This CDR3 is built from 14 residues. Germline V gene sequence: CDR1 SNHLY, CDR2 FYNNEI. CDR3 in DNA: TGTGCCAGCAGCCCTGGGACAAACAATCAGCCCCAGCATTTT. Amino acid sequence: CASSPGTNNQPQHF. The entire variable domain, with the rest obtained from reference TRBV2 and TRBJ1-5, is as follows: EPEVTQTPSHQVTQMGQEVILRCVPISNHLYFYWYRQILGQKVEFLVSFYNNEISEKSEIFDDQFSVERPDGSNFTLKIRSTKLEDSAMYFCASSPGTNNQPQHFGDGTRLSIL.

Written as DNA, the CDR3 is TGTGCCAGCAGCTCGGCCCGGACTAGCGGGACGAACACCGGGGAGCTGTTTTTT. Translating gives CASSSARTSGTNTGELFF. J is TRBJ2-2 and V is TRBV5-6; 12 bases line up with TRBD2. V lost 3 bases to trimming and J lost 0 bases; unmatched junction nucleotides: 6. CDR1 and CDR2 (germline): SGHDT, YYEEEE. The CDR3 totals 18 residues.

Details on this clone: In the same sample, other DNA sequences code for this CDR3. V and J are TRBV5-1 and TRBJ2-5; 8 positions match TRBD1. The CDR3 sequence is 14 residues long. V was clipped by 0 bases and J by 2 bases; unmatched bases: 0. Looked up from germline, CDR1 is SGHRS and CDR2 is YFSETQ. CDR3 nucleotides: TGCGCCAGCAGCTTGGGACAGGGGCAAGAGACCCAGTACTTC. Encoded protein: CASSLGQGQETQYF.

The rearrangement uses TRBV6-4 and TRBJ2-1; 11 bases line up with TRBD2. Germline lookup yields CDR1 MRHNA and CDR2 SNTAGT. Trimming cost V 3 bases and J 4 bases; bases outside gene matches: 2. The CDR3 runs 15 residues. For the CDR3, the DNA is TGTGCCAGCAGTGAAGGGACTAGCGGTTACAATGAGCAGTTCTTC. Protein sequence: CASSEGTSGYNEQFF.

The rearrangement joins TRBV30 to TRBJ1-4; 10 positions match TRBD1. CDR1 GTSNPN and CDR2 SVGIG come from the germline V gene (reference sequence). The CDR3 has 14 amino acids. Trimming at V came to 3 bases and at J to 7 bases, leaving 5 bases not matched to a gene. CDR3 amino acids: CAWSAGQGSEKLFF. In DNA, the CDR3 is TGTGCCTGGAGCGCGGGACAGGGGAGTGAAAAACTGTTTTTT.

This clone occurred a few times. Other DNA sequences from this sample encode an identical CDR3 as well. This chain connects TRBV9 to TRBJ1-1; the D gene is possibly TRBD1 (6 bases). The V gene lost 0 bases and the J gene lost 1 base, with 7 bases spanning the gap. This CDR3 region has 14 residues. The germline CDR1 and CDR2 sequences are SGDLS and YYNGEE. CDR3 sequence: CASSVGTANTEAFF. The CDR3 DNA reads as TGTGCCAGCAGCGTAGGGACAGCGAACACTGAAGCTTTCTTT.

Regarding this clone: This specimen includes other DNA sequences encoding the same CDR3. The chain is built from TRBV5-1 and TRBJ2-5; 9 bases map to TRBD1. Unmatched junction bases numbered 4, after V lost 3 bases and J lost 4 bases. The CDR3 consists of 14 residues. The V gene's germline CDR1 is SGHRS and CDR2 YFSETQ. DNA for the CDR3: TGCGCCAGCAGCTCCGGACAGGGGCGAGAGACCCAGTACTTC. Its translation: CASSSGQGRETQYF.

Points on this clone: The sample has other DNA sequences that encode this CDR3 too. V and J are TRBV5-4 and TRBJ1-2, with a tentative D call TRBD1 (6 bases). Germline CDR1 is SGHNT and CDR2 is YYREEE (reference sequence). CDR3 length equals 14 residues. V gave up 4 bases and J gave up 2 bases, with 12 bases separating them. The chain's CDR3 is CASSPSGGNYGYTF. The CDR3 DNA reads as TGTGCCAGCAGCCCCAGCGGGGGCAACTATGGCTACACCTTC.